This TCR beta chain emerged from a study of T cell changes during pregnancy in multiple sclerosis. The table came from immunoSEQ multiplex PCR; TCRdb's copy has only in-frame clones and leaves some out. This sample has about 52,000 clones, with around nine tenths found just once. Germline V gene data show CDR1 as SGHRS and CDR2 as YFSETQ. The V and J ends lost 2 bases and 2 bases, in that order; junction bases with no gene match: 7. CDR3 size: 16 residues. The specimen comprised CD4+ T cells from peripheral blood mononuclear cells, sampled before pregnancy. This TCR derives from a female donor with multiple sclerosis, enrolled in a pregnancy study. V and J are TRBV5-1 and TRBJ2-5, with TRBD1 matching over 9 bases. CDR3 loop: CASSFTGGSGQETQYF. CDR3 DNA sequence: TGCGCCAGCAGCTTTACAGGGGGCTCTGGGCAAGAGACCCAGTACTTC. The complete variable domain, with remaining parts taken from reference TRBV5-1 and TRBJ2-5, reads KAGVTQTPRYLIKTRGQQVTLSCSPISGHRSVSWYQQTPGQGLQFLFEYFSETQRNKGNFPGRFSGRQFSNSRSEMNVSTLELGDSALYLCASSFTGGSGQETQYFGPGTRLLVL.